This T cell receptor beta chain was recovered during a study of blood T cell repertoires in COVID-19. In the authors' workflow: Using reference gene primer amplification, nucleated cell counts were estimated. Repertoires were generated with immunoSEQ multiplex PCR, while TCRdb's copy carries only in-frame clones and drops some. The V and J calls and clone size are taken from that table; D and trimming were inferred from the DNA. The profile shows around 230,000 clones, around 89% of them singletons. Germline V CDR1 and CDR2: MNHNS, SASEGT. Trimming at V came to 0 bases and at J to 7 bases, leaving 11 bases not matched to a gene. The CDR3 consists of 17 residues.

Sequenced input: PBMCs or T cells enriched from blood (not recorded which). The clonotype was recovered from a woman in her 30s who had recovered from COVID-19. The chain is built from TRBV6-1 and TRBJ2-3; 9 bases align to TRBD1. In DNA form, the CDR3 reads TGTGCCAGCAGTGAAGCGCTTCGGAGGGGACAGGGAAATACGCAGTATTTT. Translated: CASSEALRRGQGNTQYF.